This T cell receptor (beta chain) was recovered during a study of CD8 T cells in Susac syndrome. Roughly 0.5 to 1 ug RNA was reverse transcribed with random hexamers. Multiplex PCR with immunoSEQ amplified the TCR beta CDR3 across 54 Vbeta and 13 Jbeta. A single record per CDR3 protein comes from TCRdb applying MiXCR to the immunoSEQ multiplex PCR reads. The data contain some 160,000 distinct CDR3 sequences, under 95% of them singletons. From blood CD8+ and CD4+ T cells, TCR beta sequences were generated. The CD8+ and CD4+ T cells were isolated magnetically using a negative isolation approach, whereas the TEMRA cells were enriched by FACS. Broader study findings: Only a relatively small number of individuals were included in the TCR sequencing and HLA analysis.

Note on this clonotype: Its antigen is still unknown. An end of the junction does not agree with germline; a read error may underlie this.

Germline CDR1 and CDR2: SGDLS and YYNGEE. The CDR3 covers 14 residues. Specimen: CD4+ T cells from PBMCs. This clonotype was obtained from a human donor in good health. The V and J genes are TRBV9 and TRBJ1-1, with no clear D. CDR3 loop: CASSPQVGRTEVFF. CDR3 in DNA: TGTGCCAGCAGTCCCCAGGTAGGGAGGACTGAAGTTTTCTTT.